These 25 T cell receptor beta chains were all obtained from the same sample, sequenced in a study of shared clonotypes between healthy human individuals. The naive CD8 population came from CD45RO-negative cells selected for CCR7, without terminally differentiated effector memory CD45RA+ cells. Sequenced by immunoSEQ multiplex PCR; TCRdb stores in-frame clones only, minus some. The sample has about 2.1 million clones; about 92% are singletons. What was sequenced was naive CD8+ T cells from PBMCs. The receptors stem from a man between 18 and 35 years old in good health. Some clones in this sample may be carry-over from other donors' samples.

V gene TRBV6-5 combines with J gene TRBJ2-7; 11 nucleotides align to TRBD2. The germline gives CDR1 MNHEY, CDR2 SVGAGI. There are 14 residues in the CDR3. Germline trimming cut 5 bases from V and 3 bases from J; bases unmatched to any gene: 3. CDR3 loop: CASSRLAGFYEQYF. The CDR3 region has the DNA TGTGCCAGCAGTCGACTAGCGGGATTCTACGAGCAGTACTTC.

This clone was seen a handful of times. In the same sample, other DNA sequences code for this CDR3. This chain uses TRBV9 with TRBJ1-1, with D possibly TRBD1 on 5 matching bases. Germline V gene lookup returns CDR1 SGDLS and CDR2 YYNGEE. The CDR3 contains 13 residues. V was trimmed by 2 bases and J by 4 bases, leaving 9 bases between them. The CDR3 bases are TGTGCCAGCAGCGTCGGGGGTTCCACTGAAGCTTTCTTT. It codes for CASSVGGSTEAFF.

The rearrangement links TRBV10-3 to TRBJ1-2, with 9 bases lining up with TRBD1. Germline V lookup: CDR1 ENHRY, CDR2 SYGVKD. The CDR3 runs to 15 residues. V dropped 6 bases and J dropped 4; count of bases not matched to a gene: 9. As DNA, the CDR3 is TGTGCCATCAGCGACGACAGGGGGACGGGCTATGGCTACACCTTC. Residues: CAISDDRGTGYGYTF.

The V call is TRBV9, the J call TRBJ2-3; a possible D gene is TRBD1 (6 bases). CDR3 length equals 15 residues. The germline V gene encodes CDR1 SGDLS and CDR2 YYNGEE. V was trimmed by 0 bases and J by 4 bases, leaving 12 bases between them. The CDR3 region has the DNA TGTGCCAGCAGCGTAGAAGGGGGAGCGGCAGATACGCAGTATTTT. Protein product: CASSVEGGAADTQYF. Full variable domain (remainder filled in from reference TRBV9 and TRBJ2-3): DSGVTQTPKHLITATGQRVTLRCSPRSGDLSVYWYQQSLDQGLQFLIQYYNGEERAKGNILERFSAQQFPDLHSELNLSSLELGDSALYFCASSVEGGAADTQYFGPGTRLTVL.

The chain links TRBV19 to TRBJ2-2; 8 nucleotides line up with TRBD1. The trim removed 5 bases at V and 1 base at J, leaving 6 bases unmatched. The germline CDR1 and CDR2 sequences are LNHDA and SQIVND (reference sequence). This CDR3 comprises 16 residues. In nucleotides, the CDR3 is TGTGCCAGTAGTGAACCCAGGGGGCTGAACACCGGGGAGCTGTTTTTT. Translated: CASSEPRGLNTGELFF.

The rearrangement joins TRBV7-9 to TRBJ2-1, with a tentative D call TRBD1 (5 bases). Per germline, CDR1 SEHNR and CDR2 FQNEAQ (reference sequence). The CDR3 spans 17 residues. V dropped 5 bases and J dropped 6 bases, with 23 bases sitting between them. The CDR3: CASSPQGPGPFGNEQFF. In DNA form, the CDR3 reads TGTGCCAGCAGCCCTCAGGGCCCAGGGCCTTTCGGCAATGAGCAGTTCTTC.

This rearrangement joins TRBV6-5 to TRBJ1-1; a possible D gene is TRBD1 (5 bases). The CDR3 totals 14 residues. Trimming removed 6 bases from V and 0 bases from J, with 11 bases in between. Germline CDR1 MNHEY, CDR2 SVGAGI. CDR3 amino acids: CASSWGNMNTEAFF. The CDR3 coding sequence is TGTGCCAGCAGCTGGGGGAATATGAACACTGAAGCTTTCTTT.

The chain combines TRBV9 with TRBJ2-3, with 9 bases identical to TRBD2. This CDR3 has 14 residues. V shed 2 bases, J shed 4 bases, and the junction held 2 bases outside the gene matches. The germline V gene has CDR1 SGDLS and CDR2 YYNGEE. The CDR3 here is CASSVSGRPDTQYF. CDR3 nucleotides: TGTGCCAGCAGCGTGAGCGGGAGGCCAGATACGCAGTATTTT.

V usage is TRBV28 and J usage is TRBJ1-2; tentative D call: TRBD1 (5 bases). This CDR3 contains 17 residues. CDR1 is MDHEN and CDR2 is SYDVKM in the germline V gene. V lost 1 base, J lost 6 bases, and 21 bases lay in between. As DNA, the CDR3 is TGTGCCAGCAGTTTATTTTCGGGGGTCTCTCTTTCCGATGGCTACACCTTC. This translates into CASSLFSGVSLSDGYTF.

The rearrangement uses TRBV27 and TRBJ2-1, with TRBD2 identical over 10 bases. The length of the CDR3 is 14 residues. V was clipped by 9 bases and J by 4 bases; unmatched bases: 6. Germline loops: CDR1 MNHEY, CDR2 SMNVEV (reference sequence). The CDR3 DNA is TGTGCCAGTACAGCGGGAGGGCCGTACAATGAGCAGTTCTTC. As protein: CASTAGGPYNEQFF.

This chain joins TRBV7-9 and TRBJ2-2; 10 nucleotides line up with TRBD2. The germline V gene has CDR1 SEHNR and CDR2 FQNEAQ (reference sequence). V lost 5 bases and J lost 6; bases outside the gene matches: 6. CDR3 size: 15 residues. CDR3 in amino acids: CASSDGLAAAGELFF. DNA of the CDR3: TGTGCCAGCAGCGACGGACTAGCGGCCGCCGGGGAGCTGTTTTTT.

This chain links TRBV28 with TRBJ2-3; no clear D gene. CDR1 is MDHEN, CDR2 SYDVKM, per germline. This CDR3 is built from 16 residues. V was clipped by 3 bases and J by 0 bases, with 13 bases between them. The CDR3, as DNA: TGTGCCAGCAGTTTTATATCTGAGATTAGCACAGATACGCAGTATTTT. It specifies CASSFISEISTDTQYF. The full variable domain, with the rest looked up from reference TRBV28 and TRBJ2-3, is DVKVTQSSRYLVKRTGEKVFLECVQDMDHENMFWYRQDPGLGLRLIYFSYDVKMKEKGDIPEGYSVSREKKERFSLILESASTNQTSMYLCASSFISEISTDTQYFGPGTRLTVL.

Only a few counts were recorded for this clone. The chain uses TRBV15 and TRBJ2-7; no definite D call. V lost 1 base and J 2 bases, leaving 9 bases between the germline ends. Germline V lookup: CDR1 LNHNV, CDR2 YYDKDF (reference sequence). The CDR3 has 14 amino acids. The CDR3 nucleotides read TGTGCCACCAGCAGAGGTGCTGACGCCTACGAGCAGTACTTC. It translates to CATSRGADAYEQYF.

The chain links TRBV14 to TRBJ1-1; possible D gene TRBD1, 6 bases. CDR1 is SGHDN, CDR2 FVKESK, per germline. The CDR3 is made up of 14 amino acids. Trimming left V 3 bases short and J 11 bases short, with 19 bases between. The CDR3 is CASSHPGARGGAFF. The CDR3, as DNA: TGTGCCAGCAGCCATCCAGGGGCGCGGGGAGGGGCTTTCTTT.

The rearrangement joins TRBV19 to TRBJ2-3, with a possible D match to TRBD2 (5 bases). Germline V gene sequence: CDR1 LNHDA, CDR2 SQIVND (reference sequence). V was clipped by 4 bases and J by 8 bases, with 10 bases between them. The CDR3 runs to 12 residues. The CDR3 nucleotides read TGTGCCAGTAGTACCCCACGGGGTACGCAGTATTTT. Encoded protein: CASSTPRGTQYF. The variable domain in full, with the rest retrieved from reference TRBV19 and TRBJ2-3, is DGGITQSPKYLFRKEGQNVTLSCEQNLNHDAMYWYRQDPGQGLRLIYYSQIVNDFQKGDIAEGYSVSREKKESFPLTVTSAQKNPTAFYLCASSTPRGTQYFGPGTRLTVL.

The chain employs TRBV6-5 and TRBJ2-7, with TRBD2 matching 7 bases. Germline V gene data show CDR1 as MNHEY and CDR2 as SVGAGI. The CDR3 has 14 residues. V dropped 2 bases and J dropped 7; count of bases not matched to a gene: 8. The CDR3 DNA reads as TGTGCCAGCAGTTACATGGGGGGGGAGGGGGAGCAGTACTTC. Translating gives CASSYMGGEGEQYF.

The genes are TRBV9 and TRBJ1-2; 7 bases agree with TRBD1. The CDR3 spans 16 residues. CDR1 and CDR2 (germline): SGDLS, YYNGEE. Trimming took 1 base from V and 3 from J; bases not matched to a gene: 9. The CDR3 reads CASSVPTGKEDYGYTF. The CDR3 DNA is TGTGCCAGCAGCGTACCGACAGGGAAGGAAGACTATGGCTACACCTTC.

This clone came up once. The rearrangement joins TRBV27 to TRBJ1-2, with 9 nucleotides matching TRBD1. CDR1 MNHEY and CDR2 SMNVEV come from the germline V gene (reference sequence). The ends lost 5 bases at V and 8 bases at J; junction bases unmatched: 12. This CDR3 spans 15 amino acids. The CDR3 nucleotides are TGTGCCAGCAGTACGCAACAGGGGGCGAGTCGCGGCTACACCTTC. Amino acids: CASSTQQGASRGYTF.

The chain has TRBV7-9 and TRBJ2-2; TRBD1 aligns across 12 bases. CDR3 size: 16 residues. V shed 3 bases and J 6 bases; nucleotides not matched to a gene: 5. CDR1 is SEHNR, CDR2 FQNEAQ, per germline (reference sequence). The CDR3 protein is CASSLLGTGGPGELFF. CDR3 DNA: TGTGCCAGCAGCTTGCTCGGGACAGGGGGCCCCGGGGAGCTGTTTTTT.

This clone appeared a few times. The chain recombines TRBV9 with TRBJ1-3; no reliable D call. CDR3 length equals 15 residues. V lost 0 bases and J lost 0, with 7 bases in between. CDR1 SGDLS and CDR2 YYNGEE come from the germline V gene. The CDR3 region has the DNA TGTGCCAGCAGCGTAGGCTCTATCTCTGGAAACACCATATATTTT. Protein product: CASSVGSISGNTIYF.

This clone was seen just once. The rearrangement joins TRBV27 to TRBJ2-1, with a weak D call TRBD2 (5 bases). The V gene's germline CDR1 is MNHEY and CDR2 SMNVEV (reference sequence). Trimming took 3 bases from V and 6 from J, leaving 18 bases between them. The CDR3 extends over 16 amino acids. The DNA for the CDR3 is TGTGCCAGCAGTTTTATTGGAGGTCTCAGTGGCAATGAGCAGTTCTTC. Translated: CASSFIGGLSGNEQFF.

V gene TRBV15 combines with J gene TRBJ1-1; TRBD1 aligns across 10 bases. This CDR3 contains 15 residues. Per the germline V gene, CDR1 is LNHNV and CDR2 is YYDKDF (reference sequence). V was clipped by 5 bases and J by 6 bases; unmatched bases: 9. The CDR3: CATSVRTGGVSEAFF. CDR3 bases: TGTGCCACCAGCGTTCGGACAGGGGGAGTTTCTGAAGCTTTCTTT.

The V gene is TRBV6-6, the J gene TRBJ2-2; TRBD1 is a possible D gene (5 bases). In germline, CDR1 is MNHNY, CDR2 SVGAGI (reference sequence). Trimming shortened V by 7 bases and J by 0 bases, and 6 bases separated the two germline ends. CDR3 length: 13 amino acids. The CDR3 region has the DNA TGTGCCAGCAAGGGGACGAACACCGGGGAGCTGTTTTTT. Protein: CASKGTNTGELFF.

The count of this clone is one. The rearrangement links TRBV5-4 to TRBJ2-7, with D possibly being TRBD1 (6 bases). CDR1 is SGHNT and CDR2 is YYREEE in the germline V gene (reference sequence). This CDR3 is built from 13 residues. V was shortened by 3 bases and J by 3 bases, with 10 bases between the two germline ends. Here the CDR3 reads CASSSDRNYEQYF. The CDR3 DNA reads TGTGCCAGCAGCTCCGACAGGAACTACGAGCAGTACTTC.

This chain uses TRBV4-1 with TRBJ2-1; D may be TRBD2 (6 bases). Germline V lookup: CDR1 MGHRA, CDR2 YSYEKL. Trimming pared 2 bases from V and 1 base from J, leaving 21 bases between. The length of the CDR3 is 19 residues. The CDR3 region has the DNA TGCGCCAGCAGCCAACCCTCCCAGAAGGTAGCGGTTTCCTACAATGAGCAGTTCTTC. Protein product: CASSQPSQKVAVSYNEQFF.